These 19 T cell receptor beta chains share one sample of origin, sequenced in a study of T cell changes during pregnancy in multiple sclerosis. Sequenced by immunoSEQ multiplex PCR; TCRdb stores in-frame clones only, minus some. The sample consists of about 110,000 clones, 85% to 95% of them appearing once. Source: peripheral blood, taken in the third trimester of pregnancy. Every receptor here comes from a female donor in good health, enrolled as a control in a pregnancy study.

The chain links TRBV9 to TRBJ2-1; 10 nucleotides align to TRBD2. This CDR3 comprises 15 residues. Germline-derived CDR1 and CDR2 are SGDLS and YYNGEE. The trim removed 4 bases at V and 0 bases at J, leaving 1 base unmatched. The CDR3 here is CASSPSGSSYNEQFF. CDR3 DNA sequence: TGTGCCAGCAGCCCTAGCGGGAGCTCCTACAATGAGCAGTTCTTC.

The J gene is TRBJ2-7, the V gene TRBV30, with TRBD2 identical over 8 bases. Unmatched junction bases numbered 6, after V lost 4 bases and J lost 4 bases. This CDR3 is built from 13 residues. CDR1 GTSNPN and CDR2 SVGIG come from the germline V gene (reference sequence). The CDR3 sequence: CAWTVGGGYEQYF. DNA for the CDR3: TGTGCCTGGACTGTGGGCGGGGGGTACGAGCAGTACTTC.

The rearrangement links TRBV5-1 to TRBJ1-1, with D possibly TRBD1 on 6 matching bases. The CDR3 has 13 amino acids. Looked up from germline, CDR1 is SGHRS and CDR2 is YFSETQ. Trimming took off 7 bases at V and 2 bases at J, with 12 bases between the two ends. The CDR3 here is CASCLGGNTEAFF. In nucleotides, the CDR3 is TGCGCCAGCTGCCTAGGGGGAAACACTGAAGCTTTCTTT. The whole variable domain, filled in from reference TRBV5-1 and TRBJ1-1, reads KAGVTQTPRYLIKTRGQQVTLSCSPISGHRSVSWYQQTPGQGLQFLFEYFSETQRNKGNFPGRFSGRQFSNSRSEMNVSTLELGDSALYLCASCLGGNTEAFFGQGTRLTVV.

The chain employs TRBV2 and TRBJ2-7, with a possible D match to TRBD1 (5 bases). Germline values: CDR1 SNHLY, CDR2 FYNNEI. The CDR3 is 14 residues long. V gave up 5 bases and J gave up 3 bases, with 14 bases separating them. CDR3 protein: CASSLMTVLYEQYF. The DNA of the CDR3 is TGTGCCAGCAGTTTAATGACAGTCCTCTACGAGCAGTACTTC.

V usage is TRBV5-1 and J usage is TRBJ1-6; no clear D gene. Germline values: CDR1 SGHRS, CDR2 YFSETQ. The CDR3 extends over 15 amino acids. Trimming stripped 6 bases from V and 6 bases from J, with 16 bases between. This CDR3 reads CASTPSLTGNSPLHF. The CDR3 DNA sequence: TGCGCCAGCACCCCTAGTTTGACCGGTAATTCACCCCTCCACTTT.

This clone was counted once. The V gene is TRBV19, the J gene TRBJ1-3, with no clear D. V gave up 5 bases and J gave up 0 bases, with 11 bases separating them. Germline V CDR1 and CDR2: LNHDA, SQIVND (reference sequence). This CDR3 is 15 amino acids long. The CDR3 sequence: CASSSREGSGNTIYF. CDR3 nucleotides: TGTGCCAGTAGTTCCCGGGAGGGCTCTGGAAACACCATATATTTT.

CDR3 loop: CASSLTGGEQYF. CDR3 sequence (DNA): TGCGCCAGCAGCCTGACAGGGGGCGAGCAGTACTTC. The rearrangement joins TRBV5-1 to TRBJ2-7, with 9 bases that match TRBD1. CDR1 is SGHRS and CDR2 is YFSETQ in the germline V gene. The CDR3 length is 12 residues. J gave up 6 bases and V 4 bases, and 2 bases lay outside the gene matches.

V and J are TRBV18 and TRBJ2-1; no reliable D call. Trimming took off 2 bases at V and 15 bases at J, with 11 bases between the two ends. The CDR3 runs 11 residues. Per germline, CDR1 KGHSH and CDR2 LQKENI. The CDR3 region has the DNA TGTGCCAGCTCACCAGACAATCACGGGTTCTTC. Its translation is CASSPDNHGFF.

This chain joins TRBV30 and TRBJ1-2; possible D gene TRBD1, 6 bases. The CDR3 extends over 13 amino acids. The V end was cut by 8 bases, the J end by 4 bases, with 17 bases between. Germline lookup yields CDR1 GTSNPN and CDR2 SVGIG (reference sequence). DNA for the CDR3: TGTGCCGGAGGGGGGGGAAGAAGCTATGGCTACACCTTC. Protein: CAGGGGRSYGYTF.

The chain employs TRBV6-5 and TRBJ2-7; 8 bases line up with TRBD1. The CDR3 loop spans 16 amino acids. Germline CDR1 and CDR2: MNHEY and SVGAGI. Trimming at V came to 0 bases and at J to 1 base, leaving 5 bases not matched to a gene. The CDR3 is CASSYSSDRASYEQYF. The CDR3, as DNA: TGTGCCAGCAGTTACTCCTCGGACAGGGCGTCCTACGAGCAGTACTTC.

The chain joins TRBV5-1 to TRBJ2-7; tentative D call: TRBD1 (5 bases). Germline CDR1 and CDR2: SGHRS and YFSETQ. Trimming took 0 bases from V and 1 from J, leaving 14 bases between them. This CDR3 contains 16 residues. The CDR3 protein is CASSLEAGFVSYEQYF. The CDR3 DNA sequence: TGCGCCAGCAGCTTGGAGGCAGGGTTTGTTTCCTACGAGCAGTACTTC.

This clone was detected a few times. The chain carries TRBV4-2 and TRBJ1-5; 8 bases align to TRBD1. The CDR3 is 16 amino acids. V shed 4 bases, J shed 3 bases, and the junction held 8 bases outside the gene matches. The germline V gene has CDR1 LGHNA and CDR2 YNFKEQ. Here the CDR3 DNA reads TGTGCCAGCAGCCGTACCGGGACAGGCCTCAATCAGCCCCAGCATTTT. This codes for CASSRTGTGLNQPQHF.

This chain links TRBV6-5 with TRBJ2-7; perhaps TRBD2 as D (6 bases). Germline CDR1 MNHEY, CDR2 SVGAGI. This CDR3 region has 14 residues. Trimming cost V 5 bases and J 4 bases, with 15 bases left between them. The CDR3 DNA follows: TGTGCCAGCAGTAGCCAGGGACTGCGATACGAGCAGTACTTC. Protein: CASSSQGLRYEQYF.

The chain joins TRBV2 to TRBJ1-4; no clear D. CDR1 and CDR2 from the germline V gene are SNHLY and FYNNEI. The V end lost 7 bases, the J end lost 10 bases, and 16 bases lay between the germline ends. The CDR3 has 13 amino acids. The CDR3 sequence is CASKRSWSGKLFF. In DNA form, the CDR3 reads TGTGCCAGCAAGAGGTCCTGGTCTGGAAAACTGTTTTTT. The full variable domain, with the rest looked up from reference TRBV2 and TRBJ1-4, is EPEVTQTPSHQVTQMGQEVILRCVPISNHLYFYWYRQILGQKVEFLVSFYNNEISEKSEIFDDQFSVERPDGSNFTLKIRSTKLEDSAMYFCASKRSWSGKLFFGSGTQLSVL.

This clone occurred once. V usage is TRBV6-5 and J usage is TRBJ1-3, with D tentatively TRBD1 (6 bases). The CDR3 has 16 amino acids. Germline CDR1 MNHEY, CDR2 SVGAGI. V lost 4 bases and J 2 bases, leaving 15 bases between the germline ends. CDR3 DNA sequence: TGTGCCAGCAGTTCCCGGGACAAAGCAACTGGAAACACCATATATTTT. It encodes CASSSRDKATGNTIYF.

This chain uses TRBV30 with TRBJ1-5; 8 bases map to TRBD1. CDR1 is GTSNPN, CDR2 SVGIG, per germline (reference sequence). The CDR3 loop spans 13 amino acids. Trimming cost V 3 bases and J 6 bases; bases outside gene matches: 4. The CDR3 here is CAWSRGHGQPQHF. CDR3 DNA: TGTGCCTGGAGCAGGGGGCACGGTCAGCCCCAGCATTTT.

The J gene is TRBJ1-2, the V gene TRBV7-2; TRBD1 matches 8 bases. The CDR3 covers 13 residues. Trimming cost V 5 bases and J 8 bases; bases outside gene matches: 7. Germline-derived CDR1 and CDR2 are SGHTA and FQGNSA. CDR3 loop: CASSATGGYGYTF. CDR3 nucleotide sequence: TGTGCCAGCAGCGCTACAGGGGGATACGGCTACACCTTC.

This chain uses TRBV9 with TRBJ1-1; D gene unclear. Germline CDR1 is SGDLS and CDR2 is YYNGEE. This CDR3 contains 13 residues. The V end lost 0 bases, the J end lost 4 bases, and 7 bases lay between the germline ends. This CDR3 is CASSVDITTEAFF. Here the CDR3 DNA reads TGTGCCAGCAGCGTAGACATCACCACTGAAGCTTTCTTT.

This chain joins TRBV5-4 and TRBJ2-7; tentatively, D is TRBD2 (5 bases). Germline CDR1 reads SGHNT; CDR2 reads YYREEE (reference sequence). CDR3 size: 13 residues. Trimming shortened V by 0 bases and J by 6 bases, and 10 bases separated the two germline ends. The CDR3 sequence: CASSLGSEGEQYF. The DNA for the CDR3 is TGTGCCAGCAGCTTGGGGTCAGAGGGCGAGCAGTACTTC.